A selection of T cell receptor beta chains follows, all from one sample in a study of long-term antiretroviral therapy in people with HIV. The protocol was immunoSEQ multiplex PCR, while the TCRdb copy is restricted to in-frame clones and leaves out a portion. The sample includes about 39,000 clones, roughly nine tenths seen only once; the top ten take around 4%. The source was unsorted PBMCs, collected 1.2 years after starting antiretroviral therapy. The origin of the receptors is a woman aged 50 to 60 with HIV. Both conserved end residues are part of each CDR3. Each record gives: J gene, D gene, clone size, V gene, CDR3 protein, CDR3 DNA. A D gene is named only where the DNA matches it firmly. Not every row has a clone size; where given, it reads once, few, many or a size class.

J gene: TRBJ2-7
D gene: -
clone size: -
V gene: TRBV6-5
CDR3 protein: CASSRGYYEQYF
CDR3 DNA: TGTGCCAGCAGTAGGGGGTACTACGAGCAGTACTTC

J gene: TRBJ2-5
D gene: -
clone size: -
V gene: TRBV7-6
CDR3 protein: CASSDKETQYF
CDR3 DNA: TGTGCCTCCTCCGATAAAGAGACCCAGTACTTC

J gene: TRBJ2-7
D gene: -
clone size: -
V gene: TRBV6-5
CDR3 protein: CASSYSGQRSYEQYF
CDR3 DNA: TGTGCCAGCAGTTACTCCGGACAGCGCTCCTACGAGCAGTACTTC

J gene: TRBJ1-6
D gene: -
clone size: few
V gene: TRBV7-2
CDR3 protein: CASSQGRSSYNSPLHF
CDR3 DNA: TGTGCCAGCAGCCAGGGACGTAGCTCCTATAATTCACCCCTCCACTTT

J gene: TRBJ1-6
D gene: TRBD1
clone size: few
V gene: TRBV10-2
CDR3 protein: CASSMGQADSNSPLHF
CDR3 DNA: TGCGCCAGCAGTATGGGACAGGCAGACTCTAATTCACCCCTCCACTTT

J gene: TRBJ1-5
D gene: -
clone size: -
V gene: TRBV5-8
CDR3 protein: CASSLLRLVSNQPQHF
CDR3 DNA: TGTGCCAGCAGCTTGCTCAGATTAGTTAGCAATCAGCCCCAGCATTTT

J gene: TRBJ1-4
D gene: -
clone size: -
V gene: TRBV7-8
CDR3 protein: CASSLGGPGEKLFF
CDR3 DNA: TGTGCCAGCAGCTTAGGGGGACCGGGCGAAAAACTGTTTTTT

J gene: TRBJ1-5
D gene: -
clone size: -
V gene: TRBV23-1
CDR3 protein: CASSTGQGNQPQHF
CDR3 DNA: TGCGCCAGCAGTACGGGACAAGGCAATCAGCCCCAGCATTTT

J gene: TRBJ1-1
D gene: -
clone size: -
V gene: TRBV11-3
CDR3 protein: CATQAEAFF
CDR3 DNA: TGTGCCACGCAGGCTGAAGCTTTCTTT

J gene: TRBJ1-5
D gene: -
clone size: -
V gene: TRBV6-1
CDR3 protein: CASSVTGNQPQHF
CDR3 DNA: TGTGCCAGCAGTGTGACCGGGAATCAGCCCCAGCATTTT

J gene: TRBJ1-6
D gene: -
clone size: -
V gene: TRBV7-2
CDR3 protein: CASSSSPRRGSSYNSPLHF
CDR3 DNA: TGTGCCAGCAGCTCCTCACCGCGGAGGGGGAGCTCCTATAATTCACCCCTCCACTTT

J gene: TRBJ2-6
D gene: -
clone size: once
V gene: TRBV19
CDR3 protein: CASSPGGAGANVLTF
CDR3 DNA: TGTGCCAGTAGTCCAGGTGGGGCTGGGGCCAACGTCCTGACTTTC

J gene: TRBJ1-6
D gene: -
clone size: -
V gene: TRBV18
CDR3 protein: CASSPTAVNSPLHF
CDR3 DNA: TGTGCCAGCTCACCGACAGCCGTTAATTCACCCCTCCACTTT

J gene: TRBJ2-3
D gene: -
clone size: -
V gene: TRBV11-2
CDR3 protein: CASSEVGSTDTQYF
CDR3 DNA: TGTGCCAGCAGCGAAGTGGGGAGCACAGATACGCAGTATTTT

J gene: TRBJ1-2
D gene: TRBD1
clone size: -
V gene: TRBV6-5
CDR3 protein: CASSLDRDYYGYTF
CDR3 DNA: TGTGCCAGCTCCTTGGACAGGGACTACTATGGCTACACCTTC